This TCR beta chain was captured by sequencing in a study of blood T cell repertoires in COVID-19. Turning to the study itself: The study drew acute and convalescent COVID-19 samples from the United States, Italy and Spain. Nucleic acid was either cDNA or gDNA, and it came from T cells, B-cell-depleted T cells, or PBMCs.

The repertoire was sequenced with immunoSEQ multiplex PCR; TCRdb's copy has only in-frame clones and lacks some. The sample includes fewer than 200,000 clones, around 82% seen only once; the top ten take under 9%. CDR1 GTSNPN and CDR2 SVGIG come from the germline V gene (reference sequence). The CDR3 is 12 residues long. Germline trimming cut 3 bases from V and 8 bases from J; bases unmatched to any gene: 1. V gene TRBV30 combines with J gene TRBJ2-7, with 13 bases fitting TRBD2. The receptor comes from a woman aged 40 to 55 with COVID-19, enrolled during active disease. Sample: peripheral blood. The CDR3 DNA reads TGTGCCTGGAGACTAGCGGGAGGGCAGCAGTACTTC. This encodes CAWRLAGGQQYF.